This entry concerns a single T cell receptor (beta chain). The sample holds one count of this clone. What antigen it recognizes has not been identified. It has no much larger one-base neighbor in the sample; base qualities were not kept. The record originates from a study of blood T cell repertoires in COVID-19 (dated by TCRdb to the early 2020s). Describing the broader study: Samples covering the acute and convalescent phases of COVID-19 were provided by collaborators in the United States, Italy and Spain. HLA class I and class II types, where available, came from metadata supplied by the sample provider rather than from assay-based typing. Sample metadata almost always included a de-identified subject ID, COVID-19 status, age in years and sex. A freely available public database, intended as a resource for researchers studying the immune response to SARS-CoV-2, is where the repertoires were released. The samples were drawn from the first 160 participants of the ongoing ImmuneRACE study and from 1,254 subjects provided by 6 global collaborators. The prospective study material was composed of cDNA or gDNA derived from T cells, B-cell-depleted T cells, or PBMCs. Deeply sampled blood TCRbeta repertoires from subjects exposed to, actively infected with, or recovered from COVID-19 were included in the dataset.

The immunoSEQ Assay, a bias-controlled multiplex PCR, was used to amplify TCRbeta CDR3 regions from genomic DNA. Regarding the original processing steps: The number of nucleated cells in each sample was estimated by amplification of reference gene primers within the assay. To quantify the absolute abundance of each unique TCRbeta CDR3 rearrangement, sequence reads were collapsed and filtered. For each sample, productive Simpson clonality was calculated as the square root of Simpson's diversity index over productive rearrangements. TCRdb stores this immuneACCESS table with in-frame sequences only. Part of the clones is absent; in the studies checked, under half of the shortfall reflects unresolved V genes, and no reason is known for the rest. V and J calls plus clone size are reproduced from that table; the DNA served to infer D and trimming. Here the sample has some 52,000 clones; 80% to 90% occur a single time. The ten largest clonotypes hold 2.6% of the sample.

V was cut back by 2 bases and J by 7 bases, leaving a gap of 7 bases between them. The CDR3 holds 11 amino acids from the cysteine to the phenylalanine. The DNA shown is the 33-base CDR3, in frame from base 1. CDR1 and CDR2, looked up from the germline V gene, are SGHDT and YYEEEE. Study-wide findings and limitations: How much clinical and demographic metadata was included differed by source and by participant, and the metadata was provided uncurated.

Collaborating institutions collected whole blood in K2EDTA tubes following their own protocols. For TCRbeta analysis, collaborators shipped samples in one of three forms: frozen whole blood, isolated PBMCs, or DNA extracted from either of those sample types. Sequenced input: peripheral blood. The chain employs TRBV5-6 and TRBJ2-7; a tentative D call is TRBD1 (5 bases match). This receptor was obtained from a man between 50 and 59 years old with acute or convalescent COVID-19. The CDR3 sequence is CASSLQAEQYF. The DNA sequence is TGTGCCAGCAGCTTACAGGCGGAGCAGTACTTC.